The 28 T cell receptor beta chains given below trace back to one sample, sequenced in a study of T-cell memory formation after mild COVID-19. TCRdb reprocessed the 5' RACE reads via MiXCR and lists one record per CDR3 protein. This table holds hundreds of thousands of distinct CDR3 sequences, about a fifth found once. The sample was PBMCs or a T cell subset sorted from them (not recorded which). The receptors derive from an adult woman who had mild COVID-19 (a few samples of this study predate the infection). Cell type and time point are not known.

This clonotype appeared a few times. The genes are TRBV20-1 and TRBJ2-1; 12 positions agree with TRBD2. Germline CDR1 and CDR2: DFQATT and SNEGSKA (reference sequence). The ends lost 0 bases at V and 5 bases at J; junction bases unmatched: 5. The CDR3 is 16 amino acids. The chain's CDR3 is CSARDVTSGGHNEQFF. CDR3 in DNA: TGCAGTGCTAGAGATGTGACTAGCGGGGGACACAATGAGCAGTTCTTC.

The chain carries TRBV9 and TRBJ2-7; 10 positions match TRBD2. This CDR3 region has 15 residues. The J segment lost 2 bases and the V segment lost 3 bases, leaving 5 bases of the junction unmatched. CDR1 is SGDLS and CDR2 is YYNGEE in the germline V gene. Here the CDR3 DNA reads TGTGCCAGCAGCGCCACTAGCGGGGCAACCTACGAGCAGTACTTC. Translating it yields CASSATSGATYEQYF.

The chain has TRBV19 and TRBJ2-1; D is uncertain. The CDR3 consists of 15 residues. Germline V gene data show CDR1 as LNHDA and CDR2 as SQIVND (reference sequence). Trimming shortened V by 1 base and J by 8 bases, and 15 bases separated the two germline ends. CDR3 coding DNA: TGTGCCAGTAGTATAGGTCAGGTCAGTCTAGATGAGCAGTTCTTC. Protein: CASSIGQVSLDEQFF.

The chain joins TRBV6-5 to TRBJ1-2; TRBD1 agrees at 9 bases. Germline lookup yields CDR1 MNHEY and CDR2 SVGAGI. The length of the CDR3 is 15 residues. Germline trimming cut 6 bases from V and 2 bases from J; bases unmatched to any gene: 7. CDR3 bases: TGTGCCAGCAGCCCGGACAGGGGCACGAACTATGGCTACACCTTC. Translated: CASSPDRGTNYGYTF.

Comment on this clonotype: A read error may account for a junction end that differs from germline. The chain carries TRBV28 and TRBJ1-2, with TRBD1 as a possible D gene (5 bases). The germline V gene encodes CDR1 MDHEN and CDR2 SYDVKM. The CDR3 contains 16 residues. In nucleotides, the CDR3 is TGTGCCAGCAGCCAACTCTCCGCGGATGGGACCTCGGGACCTCTATTC. It specifies CASSQLSADGTSGPLF.

This clonotype was detected a few times. The rearrangement joins TRBV2 to TRBJ1-3, with D hard to call. V was clipped by 9 bases and J by 1 base, with 7 bases between them. Germline lookup yields CDR1 SNHLY and CDR2 FYNNEI. CDR3 length equals 12 residues. The CDR3 region is CARKGSGNTIYF. The DNA of the CDR3 is TGTGCCAGAAAAGGGTCTGGAAACACCATATATTTT.

In this sample, this clonotype turned up a few times. As DNA, the CDR3 is TGTGCCAGCAGCTTAGGTGGGGACGGATTAAACATTCAGTACTTC. Translation: CASSLGGDGLNIQYF. V usage is TRBV7-9 and J usage is TRBJ2-4; TRBD1 or TRBD2 may be the D gene (5 bases each). Per germline, CDR1 SEHNR and CDR2 FQNEAQ (reference sequence). V gave up 1 base and J gave up 6 bases, with 13 bases separating them. The CDR3 has 15 residues. Variable domain in full (rest from reference TRBV7-9 and TRBJ2-4): DTGVSQNPRHKITKRGQNVTFRCDPISEHNRLYWYRQTLGQGPEFLTYFQNEAQLEKSRLLSDRFSAERPKGSFSTLEIQRTEQGDSAMYLCASSLGGDGLNIQYFGAGTRLSVL.

This clonotype was seen more than once but under ten times. This chain uses TRBV7-2 with TRBJ2-1; D possibly corresponds to TRBD2 (6 bases). V shed 8 bases and J shed 5 bases, with 13 bases lying between them. The V gene's germline CDR1 is SGHTA and CDR2 FQGNSA. This CDR3 region has 13 residues. CDR3 region: CASGGTNDNEQFF. The CDR3 DNA sequence: TGTGCCAGCGGAGGGACGAACGACAATGAGCAGTTCTTC.

CDR3 in amino acids: CATSDPWTGNIQYF. For the CDR3, the DNA is TGTGCCACCAGTGATCCCTGGACGGGGAACATTCAGTACTTC. The chain combines TRBV24-1 with TRBJ2-4, with D perhaps matching TRBD2 (5 bases). Trimming shortened V by 3 bases and J by 7 bases, and 12 bases separated the two germline ends. Germline V lookup: CDR1 KGHDR, CDR2 SFDVKD. The CDR3 is made up of 14 amino acids.

The chain employs TRBV12-3 or TRBV12-4 and TRBJ1-1, with D perhaps matching TRBD1 (5 bases). The CDR3 is made up of 14 amino acids. V was shortened by 5 bases and J by 3 bases, with 13 bases between the two germline ends. CDR3 coding DNA: TGTGCCAGCAGTACGCAGGGTGTGTACACTGAAGCTTTCTTT. Its translation: CASSTQGVYTEAFF.

This clonotype was observed a few times. The V gene is TRBV5-6, the J gene TRBJ2-1, with D perhaps TRBD1 (6 bases). Germline-derived CDR1 and CDR2 are SGHDT and YYEEEE. This CDR3 spans 16 amino acids. The V end lost 0 bases, the J end lost 4 bases, and 14 bases lay between the germline ends. The CDR3 coding sequence is TGTGCCAGCAGCTTGGTAGACAGGAATTATTACAATGAGCAGTTCTTC. Its translation is CASSLVDRNYYNEQFF. Filled out from reference TRBV5-6 and TRBJ2-1, the complete variable domain reads DAGVTQSPTHLIKTRGQQVTLRCSPKSGHDTVSWYQQALGQGPQFIFQYYEEEERQRGNFPDRFSGHQFPNYSSELNVNALLLGDSALYLCASSLVDRNYYNEQFFGPGTRLTVL.

The chain links TRBV5-1 to TRBJ2-3, with a weak D call TRBD1 (8 bases). From germline, CDR1 is SGHRS and CDR2 YFSETQ. V was cut by 4 bases and J by 1 base, with 13 bases left in between. This CDR3 comprises 15 residues. This chain's CDR3 is CASSQQGGGTDTQYF. The CDR3 DNA reads as TGCGCCAGCAGCCAACAGGGGGGGGGCACAGATACGCAGTATTTT.

This clonotype was counted a few times. V is TRBV7-3 and J is TRBJ2-2, with D tentatively TRBD1 (6 bases). Germline loops: CDR1 SGHTA, CDR2 FQGTGA. Trimming took off 0 bases at V and 4 bases at J, with 21 bases between the two ends. The CDR3 contains 19 residues. CDR3 nucleotides: TGTGCCAGCAGCTTAACCCGACAGGAACCACTAAGGAGCACCGGGGAGCTGTTTTTT. Encoded protein: CASSLTRQEPLRSTGELFF.

This clonotype was recorded a few times. V gene TRBV9 combines with J gene TRBJ2-1, with D perhaps matching TRBD2 (6 bases). V was clipped by 0 bases and J by 6 bases, with 10 bases between them. The CDR3 length is 14 residues. Per the germline V gene, CDR1 is SGDLS and CDR2 is YYNGEE. CDR3 nucleotides: TGTGCCAGCAGCGTAGGGGGGACTTTCAATGAGCAGTTCTTC. Amino acid sequence: CASSVGGTFNEQFF.

This clonotype was seen a handful of times. This chain uses TRBV7-9 with TRBJ1-3; 9 bases agree with TRBD1. V lost 5 bases and J lost 0; bases outside the gene matches: 5. Germline V gene sequence: CDR1 SEHNR, CDR2 FQNEAQ (reference sequence). This CDR3 spans 16 amino acids. The CDR3 sequence: CASSHTGGTSGNTIYF. The CDR3 nucleotides are TGTGCCAGCAGCCATACAGGGGGCACCTCTGGAAACACCATATATTTT.

This chain connects TRBV6-5 to TRBJ2-5; 8 bases are shared with TRBD2. This CDR3 has 18 residues. Germline CDR1 reads MNHEY; CDR2 reads SVGAGI. V shed 2 bases and J 2 bases; nucleotides not matched to a gene: 13. CDR3 region: CASSYSSSGQGRQETQYF. CDR3 nucleotide sequence: TGTGCCAGCAGTTACAGTTCTAGCGGGCAAGGCCGTCAAGAGACCCAGTACTTC.

DNA of the CDR3: TGTGCCAGCAGTTACGACGTGCGGGAGAGATCCTACGAGCAGTACTTC. Its protein product is CASSYDVRERSYEQYF. This chain joins TRBV6-2 or TRBV6-3 and TRBJ2-7, with TRBD2 matching 7 bases. The CDR3 extends over 16 amino acids. Germline CDR1 and CDR2: MNHEY and SVGEGT. V gave up 2 bases and J gave up 1 base; unmatched junction bases: 8.

This clonotype has just a few counts. This chain links TRBV24-1 with TRBJ2-1; 9 nucleotides agree with TRBD2. CDR1 is KGHDR, CDR2 SFDVKD, per germline. With 5 bases clipped from V and 6 bases from J, the junction kept 10 bases outside the gene matches. This CDR3 is built from 16 residues. The CDR3 nucleotides read TGTGCCACCAGTGCAGGCGGGCTAGCGGGGTCCAATGAGCAGTTCTTC. Amino acids: CATSAGGLAGSNEQFF.

The sample holds a few counts of this clonotype. V and J are TRBV3-1 and TRBJ2-1; D is undetermined. The germline V gene has CDR1 LGHDT and CDR2 YNNKEL (reference sequence). The CDR3 contains 13 residues. Trimming left V 4 bases short and J 8 bases short, with 12 bases between. This CDR3 reads CASSPPSSDEQFF. The DNA of the CDR3 is TGTGCCAGCAGCCCGCCGTCGAGCGATGAGCAGTTCTTC.

This clonotype showed up just a few times. This rearrangement joins TRBV14 to TRBJ1-1; no clear D. Germline V lookup: CDR1 SGHDN, CDR2 FVKESK. Deletions cut 1 base from V and 3 bases from J, with 6 bases between. This CDR3 comprises 13 residues. The CDR3 DNA reads as TGTGCCAGCAGCCAAGTCGTAGACACTGAAGCTTTCTTT. Translating it yields CASSQVVDTEAFF.

The chain has TRBV9 and TRBJ2-3; D not certain. Per germline, CDR1 SGDLS and CDR2 YYNGEE. Trimming pared 0 bases from V and 4 bases from J, leaving 6 bases between. The CDR3 consists of 13 residues. The CDR3 loop is CASSVGTPDTQYF. CDR3 DNA: TGTGCCAGCAGCGTAGGAACTCCAGATACGCAGTATTTT.

V usage is TRBV3-1 and J usage is TRBJ1-2, with no clear D. From germline, CDR1 is LGHDT and CDR2 YNNKEL (reference sequence). The CDR3 is 14 residues long. With 5 bases removed from V and 5 bases from J, the gap between germline ends came to 15 bases. The CDR3 is CASSDALSGYGYTF. CDR3 DNA sequence: TGTGCCAGCAGCGACGCCCTTTCGGGTTATGGCTACACCTTC. The full variable domain, rest sourced from reference TRBV3-1 and TRBJ1-2, is DTAVSQTPKYLVTQMGNDKSIKCEQNLGHDTMYWYKQDSKKFLKIMFSYNNKELIINETVPNRFSPKSPDKAHLNLHINSLELGDSAVYFCASSDALSGYGYTFGSGTRLTVV.

There are a few counts of this clonotype. The chain links TRBV6-5 to TRBJ2-7; 7 bases fit TRBD1. V lost 0 bases and J lost 4; bases outside the gene matches: 12. The CDR3 length is 17 residues. Germline values: CDR1 MNHEY, CDR2 SVGAGI. CDR3 loop: CASSYSKFHRGGYEQYF. Written as DNA, the CDR3 is TGTGCCAGCAGTTACTCGAAGTTTCACAGGGGCGGTTACGAGCAGTACTTC.

This clonotype has just a few counts. The chain is built from TRBV24-1 and TRBJ2-1; D possibly corresponds to TRBD2 (6 bases). CDR3 size: 13 residues. The V gene lost 4 bases and the J gene lost 6 bases, with 9 bases spanning the gap. The germline CDR1 and CDR2 sequences are KGHDR and SFDVKD. The CDR3 coding sequence is TGTGCCACCAGTGAACCCGGGGGCAATGAGCAGTTCTTC. Translation: CATSEPGGNEQFF.

This clonotype was observed a handful of times. This chain links TRBV19 with TRBJ2-2; D gene unclear. Trimming removed 3 bases from V and 1 base from J, with 12 bases in between. The CDR3 extends over 16 amino acids. CDR1 is LNHDA and CDR2 is SQIVND in the germline V gene (reference sequence). For the CDR3, the DNA is TGTGCCAGTAGTATTCAAGTGGTTGGGAACACCGGGGAGCTGTTTTTT. Its protein product is CASSIQVVGNTGELFF.

The chain couples TRBV20-1 to TRBJ2-7, with a tentative D call TRBD1 (5 bases). From germline, CDR1 is DFQATT and CDR2 SNEGSKA (reference sequence). CDR3 length equals 13 residues. V was shortened by 6 bases and J by 1 base, with 13 bases between the two germline ends. The CDR3 DNA is TGCAGTGCCCGGCCAGGGATTTCCTACGAGCAGTACTTC. It translates to CSARPGISYEQYF.

This rearrangement joins TRBV20-1 to TRBJ2-1; 9 positions match TRBD2. Trimming took 1 base from V and 4 from J; bases not matched to a gene: 5. CDR1 is DFQATT, CDR2 SNEGSKA, per germline (reference sequence). CDR3 length: 15 amino acids. CDR3 coding DNA: TGCAGTGCTAGAGTCACTAGCGGGTGGTACAATGAGCAGTTCTTC. Translating it yields CSARVTSGWYNEQFF.

This clonotype was detected a few times. J is TRBJ2-2 and V is TRBV29-1, with TRBD1 identical over 7 bases. This CDR3 region has 14 residues. The germline V gene has CDR1 SQVTM and CDR2 ANQGSEA. CDR3 coding DNA: TGCAGTGGGGCTTGGGACAGGAACACCGGGGAGCTGTTTTTT. It codes for CSGAWDRNTGELFF.